Following are 17 T cell receptor beta chains from one sample sequenced in a study of shared clonotypes between healthy human individuals. Naive CD8 cells comprised CD45RO-negative, CCR7-positively selected cells, excluding terminally differentiated effector memory CD45RA+ cells. Profiling relied on immunoSEQ multiplex PCR, and the TCRdb table lists in-frame clones only, not all of them. The sample contains approximately 2,200,000 clones, 93% of which appear only once. The sample was naive CD8+ T cells from PBMCs. The receptors shown here come from a man aged 18 to 29 in good health. Some clones in this sample may be carry-over from other donors' samples.

V gene TRBV9 combines with J gene TRBJ2-2, with D unclear. This CDR3 comprises 14 residues. The germline V gene encodes CDR1 SGDLS and CDR2 YYNGEE. The germline V and J ends were trimmed by 6 bases and 2 bases, with 11 bases remaining between them. The CDR3 here is CASKVGLNTGELFF. The CDR3 bases are TGTGCCAGCAAAGTGGGCCTTAACACCGGGGAGCTGTTTTTT.

The gene calls are TRBV7-2 and TRBJ2-2, with D tentatively TRBD1 (6 bases). This CDR3 is 15 amino acids long. The V end lost 5 bases, the J end lost 0 bases, and 10 bases lay between the germline ends. Germline V gives CDR1 SGHTA, CDR2 FQGNSA. CDR3 in DNA: TGTGCCAGCAGCCCCCGGGACACGAACACCGGGGAGCTGTTTTTT. It yields the protein CASSPRDTNTGELFF.

This clone was detected only a few times. V is TRBV9 and J is TRBJ1-1; 10 positions agree with TRBD1. Germline V CDR1 and CDR2: SGDLS, YYNGEE. Unmatched junction bases numbered 2, after V lost 3 bases and J lost 6 bases. The CDR3 consists of 13 residues. Here the CDR3 reads CASSAGTGAEAFF. CDR3 nucleotide sequence: TGTGCCAGCAGCGCCGGGACAGGGGCTGAAGCTTTCTTT.

This chain connects TRBV9 to TRBJ2-4; TRBD1 might be the D (5 bases). V lost 2 bases to trimming and J lost 7 bases, with 10 bases between them. The CDR3 totals 13 residues. CDR1 and CDR2 (germline): SGDLS, YYNGEE. CDR3: CASSVDSLNIQYF. CDR3 nucleotides: TGTGCCAGCAGCGTTGACAGCCTGAACATTCAGTACTTC.

J is TRBJ2-1 and V is TRBV2; no definite D call. The CDR3 is made up of 14 amino acids. Germline assignment: CDR1 SNHLY and CDR2 FYNNEI. Trimming left V 6 bases short and J 5 bases short, with 14 bases between. The CDR3 bases are TGTGCCAGCAGCCTAGGTCTTGTAGACAATGAGCAGTTCTTC. Translation: CASSLGLVDNEQFF.

The chain links TRBV9 to TRBJ2-1, with unresolved D. The V gene lost 0 bases and the J gene lost 7 bases, with 11 bases spanning the gap. CDR1 is SGDLS, CDR2 YYNGEE, per germline. The CDR3 totals 14 residues. The CDR3 DNA sequence: TGTGCCAGCAGCGTAGGGGTTTTGTCTAATGAGCAGTTCTTC. It specifies CASSVGVLSNEQFF.

The chain carries TRBV5-6 and TRBJ1-2; 7 bases agree with TRBD1. The CDR3 sequence is 13 residues long. Germline V gene lookup returns CDR1 SGHDT and CDR2 YYEEEE. Losses at the gene ends were 2 bases for V and 8 bases for J; bases not matched to a gene: 6. The CDR3 nucleotides read TGTGCCAGCAGCTTAGAAACAGGGGAAGGCTACACCTTC. It specifies CASSLETGEGYTF.

This chain links TRBV27 with TRBJ2-1; possible D gene TRBD2, 5 bases. This CDR3 contains 17 residues. The V gene's germline CDR1 is MNHEY and CDR2 SMNVEV (reference sequence). Trimming left V 5 bases short and J 1 base short, with 18 bases between. CDR3: CASSDVLAAISYNEQFF. CDR3 bases: TGTGCCAGCAGTGACGTCCTAGCTGCCATATCCTACAATGAGCAGTTCTTC.

CDR3: CASRGRGRGNTIYF. The CDR3 nucleotides read TGTGCCAGCAGGGGTAGGGGACGTGGAAACACCATATATTTT. V usage is TRBV2 and J usage is TRBJ1-3; D may be TRBD1 (5 bases). The CDR3 loop spans 14 amino acids. Trimming left V 6 bases short and J 3 bases short, with 12 bases between. The germline V gene has CDR1 SNHLY and CDR2 FYNNEI.

This clone is a singleton in its sample. V is TRBV2 and J is TRBJ2-5; 10 bases map to TRBD2. CDR3 length: 15 residues. Losses at the gene ends were 6 bases for V and 4 bases for J; bases not matched to a gene: 8. CDR1 and CDR2 (germline): SNHLY, FYNNEI. CDR3 DNA: TGTGCCAGCAGCCAAGCGGGAGGGCCCCCAGAGACCCAGTACTTC. Its protein is CASSQAGGPPETQYF.

In this sample, this clone turned up a few times. This chain connects TRBV4-2 to TRBJ2-7; D is perhaps TRBD2 (7 bases). Germline CDR1 and CDR2: LGHNA and YNFKEQ. CDR3 length: 16 amino acids. Trimming shortened V by 4 bases and J by 6 bases, and 22 bases separated the two germline ends. CDR3 DNA: TGTGCCAGCAGCCCTTCGGGGGGCCTCCAGGCCGGCGAGCAGTACTTC. It translates to CASSPSGGLQAGEQYF.

The chain combines TRBV30 with TRBJ1-3; 9 bases are shared with TRBD1. The CDR3 has 16 residues. V shed 1 base and J 4 bases; nucleotides not matched to a gene: 8. Germline V lookup: CDR1 GTSNPN, CDR2 SVGIG (reference sequence). The CDR3 here is CAWSDLTGGDGNTIYF. The CDR3 region has the DNA TGTGCCTGGAGTGACCTAACAGGGGGCGACGGAAACACCATATATTTT.

The chain combines TRBV27 with TRBJ1-2; 9 bases align to TRBD1. Germline V gives CDR1 MNHEY, CDR2 SMNVEV (reference sequence). This CDR3 has 13 amino acids. V was pared by 3 bases and J by 7 bases, with 3 bases of the junction left unmatched. The DNA for the CDR3 is TGTGCCAGCAGTTTCGGGACAGGGTCTGGCTACACCTTC. This gives the protein CASSFGTGSGYTF.

CDR3 in DNA: TGTGCCAGCAGTTACCGGACTGATCAAGAGACCCAGTACTTC. Translating it yields CASSYRTDQETQYF. The chain has TRBV6-5 and TRBJ2-5; tentatively, D is TRBD2 (5 bases). The V end lost 2 bases, the J end lost 2 bases, and 9 bases lay between the germline ends. The CDR3 totals 14 residues. Germline V gene sequence: CDR1 MNHEY, CDR2 SVGAGI.

The CDR3 protein is CASSSGRKPNYGYTF. Written as DNA, the CDR3 is TGTGCCAGCAGCTCGGGCCGTAAACCTAACTATGGCTACACCTTC. V usage is TRBV7-2 and J usage is TRBJ1-2; no clear D. V shed 4 bases and J shed 0 bases, with 12 bases lying between them. The CDR3 is 15 amino acids. The germline V gene has CDR1 SGHTA and CDR2 FQGNSA.

The chain joins TRBV7-6 to TRBJ2-7; 8 nucleotides match TRBD1. V dropped 4 bases and J dropped 5; count of bases not matched to a gene: 7. Germline CDR1 SGHVS, CDR2 FNYEAQ. The CDR3 consists of 14 residues. DNA for the CDR3: TGTGCCAGCAGCTCAAGGACAGGGACCCACGAGCAGTACTTC. Its protein product is CASSSRTGTHEQYF.

The chain combines TRBV6-5 with TRBJ2-7; D remains unclear. V was trimmed by 1 base and J by 2 bases, leaving 12 bases between them. Germline CDR1 reads MNHEY; CDR2 reads SVGAGI. There are 15 residues in the CDR3. The DNA of the CDR3 is TGTGCCAGCAGTTACTTTCGGAATTCCCCCTACGAGCAGTACTTC. Its protein is CASSYFRNSPYEQYF.